The entry that follows covers one T cell receptor (beta chain) sequence. What it binds is unknown. This entry belongs to a study of T cells expressing NK-cell markers. The wider study: Sorted CD3+CD56-NKG2C+, CD3+CD56+NKG2C+ and CD3+CD56+NKG2C- T cells supplied the TCR beta repertoires.

The TCR beta cDNA came from 5'RACE template switching with UMIs. TCRdb reprocessed the 5' RACE reads and keeps a single row for each CDR3 protein, giving no DNA. The sample is made up of about 150,000 distinct CDR3 sequences, and the top ten hold over 35% of it. Study results and limitations: CD8+ T cells in roughly six donors included dominant NKG2C+ clonotypes at about 1.0-8%. Topping the CD3+CD56-NKG2C+ fraction as well were these clonotypes, in a few donors.

The sequenced sample was blood T cells: a sorted CD56 or NKG2C T cell subset, CD4+ or CD8+ T cells, or bulk PBMC T cells (not recorded which). The sequence was obtained from a woman in her forties or fifties in good health.

The CDR3 sequence is CASSLGQGAGPGELFF. The J gene is TRBJ2-2, the V gene TRBV7-3; the TCRdb D gene call, TRBD1, has no DNA to confirm it. The CDR3 runs 16 residues. The germline gives CDR1 SGHTA, CDR2 FQGTGA.